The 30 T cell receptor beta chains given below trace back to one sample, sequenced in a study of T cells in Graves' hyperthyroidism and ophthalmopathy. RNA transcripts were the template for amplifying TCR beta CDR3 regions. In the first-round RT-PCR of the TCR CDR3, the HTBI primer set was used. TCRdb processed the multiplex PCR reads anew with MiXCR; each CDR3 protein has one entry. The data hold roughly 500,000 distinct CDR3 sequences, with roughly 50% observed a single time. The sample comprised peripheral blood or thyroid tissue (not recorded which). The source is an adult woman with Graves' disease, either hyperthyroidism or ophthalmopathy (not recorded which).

The CDR3 is CASSSTGTDNSPLHF. The CDR3 DNA is TGTGCCAGCAGTTCAACCGGGACAGACAATTCACCCCTCCACTTT. The chain employs TRBV6-5 and TRBJ1-6, with 7 bases that match TRBD1. This CDR3 is 15 amino acids long. The germline V gene encodes CDR1 MNHEY and CDR2 SVGAGI. The V segment lost 4 bases and the J segment 7 bases; nucleotides outside the gene matches: 7.

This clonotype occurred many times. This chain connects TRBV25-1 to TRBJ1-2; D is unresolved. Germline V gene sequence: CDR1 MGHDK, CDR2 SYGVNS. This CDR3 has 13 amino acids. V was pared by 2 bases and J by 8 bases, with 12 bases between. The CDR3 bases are TGTGCCAGCAGTGAACCCCTCCGACGAGGCTACACCTTC. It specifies CASSEPLRRGYTF.

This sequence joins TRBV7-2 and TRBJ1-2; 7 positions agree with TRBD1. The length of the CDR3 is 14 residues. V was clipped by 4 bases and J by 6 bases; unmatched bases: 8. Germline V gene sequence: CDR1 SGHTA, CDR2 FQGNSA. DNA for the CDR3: TGTGCCAGCAGCTCACCGGGACAGTCGAATGGCTACACCTTC. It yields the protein CASSSPGQSNGYTF.

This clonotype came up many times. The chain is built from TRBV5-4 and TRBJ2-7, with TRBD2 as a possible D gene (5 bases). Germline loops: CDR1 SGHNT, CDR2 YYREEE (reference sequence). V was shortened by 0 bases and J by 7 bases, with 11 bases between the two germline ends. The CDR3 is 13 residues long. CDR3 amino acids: CASSLDSEGEQYF. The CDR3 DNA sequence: TGTGCCAGCAGCTTGGACAGTGAGGGAGAGCAGTACTTC.

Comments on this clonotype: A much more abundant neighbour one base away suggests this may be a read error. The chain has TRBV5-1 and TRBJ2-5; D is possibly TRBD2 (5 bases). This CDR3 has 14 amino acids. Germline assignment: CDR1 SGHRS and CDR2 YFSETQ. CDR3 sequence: CASSLDTSGETQHF. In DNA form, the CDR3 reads TGCGCCAGCAGCTTGGATACCAGTGGGGAGACCCAGCACTTC.

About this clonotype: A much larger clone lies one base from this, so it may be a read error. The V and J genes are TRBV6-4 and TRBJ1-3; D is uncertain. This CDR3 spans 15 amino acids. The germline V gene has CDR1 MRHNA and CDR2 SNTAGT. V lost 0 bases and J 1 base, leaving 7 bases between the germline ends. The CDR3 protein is CASSDSEGSGNTIYF. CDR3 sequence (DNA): TGTGCCAGCAGTGACTCGGAGGGTTCTGGAAACACCATATATTTT.

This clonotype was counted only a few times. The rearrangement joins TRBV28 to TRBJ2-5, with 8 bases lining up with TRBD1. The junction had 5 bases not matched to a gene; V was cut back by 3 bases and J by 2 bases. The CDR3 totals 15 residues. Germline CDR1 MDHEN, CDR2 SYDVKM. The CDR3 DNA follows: TGTGCCAGCAGTTTTGGGGGGACAGGACAAGAGACCCAGTACTTC. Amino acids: CASSFGGTGQETQYF.

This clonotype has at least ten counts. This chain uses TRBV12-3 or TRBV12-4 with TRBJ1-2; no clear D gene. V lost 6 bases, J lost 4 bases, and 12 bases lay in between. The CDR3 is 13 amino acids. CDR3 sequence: CASSRTALYGYTF. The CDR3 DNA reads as TGTGCCAGCAGCCGAACAGCGCTCTATGGCTACACCTTC.

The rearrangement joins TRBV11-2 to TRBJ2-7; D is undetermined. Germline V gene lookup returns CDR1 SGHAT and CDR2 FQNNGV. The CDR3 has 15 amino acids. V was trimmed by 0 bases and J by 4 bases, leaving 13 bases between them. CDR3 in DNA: TGTGCCAGCAGCTTAGATATCGAACAAAATTACGAGCAGTACTTC. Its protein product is CASSLDIEQNYEQYF.

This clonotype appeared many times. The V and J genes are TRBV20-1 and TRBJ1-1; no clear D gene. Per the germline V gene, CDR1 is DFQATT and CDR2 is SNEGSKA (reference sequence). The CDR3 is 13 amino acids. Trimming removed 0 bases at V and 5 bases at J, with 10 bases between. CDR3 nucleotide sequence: TGCAGTGCTAGAGATGGAGGAGGGACTGAAGCTTTCTTT. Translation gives CSARDGGGTEAFF.

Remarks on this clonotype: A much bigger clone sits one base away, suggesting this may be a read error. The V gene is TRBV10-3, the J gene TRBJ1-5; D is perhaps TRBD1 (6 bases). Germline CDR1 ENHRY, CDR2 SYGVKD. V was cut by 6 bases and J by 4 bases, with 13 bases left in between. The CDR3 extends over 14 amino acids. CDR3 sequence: CAIRAGGKNQPQHF. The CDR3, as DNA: TGTGCCATCAGGGCTGGGGGCAAAAATCAGCCCCAGCATTTT.

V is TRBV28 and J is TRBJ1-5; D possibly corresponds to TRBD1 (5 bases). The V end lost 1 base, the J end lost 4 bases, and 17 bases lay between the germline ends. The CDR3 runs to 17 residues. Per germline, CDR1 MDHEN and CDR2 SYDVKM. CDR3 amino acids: CASSLYRDVSGNQPQHF. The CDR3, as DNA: TGTGCCAGCAGTTTATACCGGGACGTTTCTGGGAATCAGCCCCAGCATTTT.

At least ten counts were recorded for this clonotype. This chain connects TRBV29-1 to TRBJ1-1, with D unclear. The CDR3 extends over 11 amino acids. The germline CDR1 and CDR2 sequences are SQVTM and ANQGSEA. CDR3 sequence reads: CSVGRNTEAFF. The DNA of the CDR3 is TGCAGTGTGGGAAGGAACACTGAAGCTTTCTTT.

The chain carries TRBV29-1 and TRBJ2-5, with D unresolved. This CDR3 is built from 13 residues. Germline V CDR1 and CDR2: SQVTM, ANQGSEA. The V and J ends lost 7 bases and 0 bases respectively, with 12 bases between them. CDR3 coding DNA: TGCAGCGCCCAACAGCCGTACCAAGAGACCCAGTACTTC. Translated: CSAQQPYQETQYF.

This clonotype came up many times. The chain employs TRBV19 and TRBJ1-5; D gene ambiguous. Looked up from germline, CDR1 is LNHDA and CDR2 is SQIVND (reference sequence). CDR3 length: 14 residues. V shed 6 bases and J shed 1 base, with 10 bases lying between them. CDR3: CASRWAGSNQPQHF. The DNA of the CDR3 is TGTGCCAGTAGGTGGGCAGGAAGCAATCAGCCCCAGCATTTT.

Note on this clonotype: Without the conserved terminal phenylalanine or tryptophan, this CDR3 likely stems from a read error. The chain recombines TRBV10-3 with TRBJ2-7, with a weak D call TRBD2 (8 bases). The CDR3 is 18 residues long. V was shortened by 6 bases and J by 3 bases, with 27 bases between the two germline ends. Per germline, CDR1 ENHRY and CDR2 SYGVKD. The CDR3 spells CAISRQGLFVTSVYEQYS. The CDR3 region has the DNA TGTGCCATCAGCCGACAGGGTTTATTCGTGACTAGCGTCTACGAGCAGTACTCC.

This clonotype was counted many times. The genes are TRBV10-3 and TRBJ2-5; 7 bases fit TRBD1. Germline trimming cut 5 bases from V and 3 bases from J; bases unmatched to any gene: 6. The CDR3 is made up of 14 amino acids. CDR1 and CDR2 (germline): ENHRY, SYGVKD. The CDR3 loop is CAISSQQGKETQYF. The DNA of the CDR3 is TGTGCCATCAGTAGTCAACAGGGGAAAGAGACCCAGTACTTC.

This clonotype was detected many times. The CDR3 nucleotides are TGCGCCAGCAGCTTGGGACAGGGCGATGAAAAACTGTTTTTT. Translating gives CASSLGQGDEKLFF. The chain carries TRBV5-1 and TRBJ1-4; 7 positions match TRBD1. Germline V gene data show CDR1 as SGHRS and CDR2 as YFSETQ. The CDR3 consists of 14 residues. With 0 bases clipped from V and 6 bases from J, the junction kept 2 bases outside the gene matches.

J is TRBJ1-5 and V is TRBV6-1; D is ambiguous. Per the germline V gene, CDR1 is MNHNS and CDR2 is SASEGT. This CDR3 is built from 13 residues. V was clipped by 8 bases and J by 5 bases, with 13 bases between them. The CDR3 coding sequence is TGTGCCAGCCACCGGGTTGGCGATCAGCCCCAGCATTTT. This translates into CASHRVGDQPQHF.

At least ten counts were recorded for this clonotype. As DNA, the CDR3 is TGCGCCAGCATCCTGGAGGGGGGGGAGACCCAGTACTTC. It translates to CASILEGGETQYF. The genes are TRBV5-1 and TRBJ2-5; D possibly corresponds to TRBD2 (7 bases). CDR1 and CDR2 (germline): SGHRS, YFSETQ. V shed 6 bases and J shed 5 bases, with 14 bases lying between them. There are 13 residues in the CDR3.

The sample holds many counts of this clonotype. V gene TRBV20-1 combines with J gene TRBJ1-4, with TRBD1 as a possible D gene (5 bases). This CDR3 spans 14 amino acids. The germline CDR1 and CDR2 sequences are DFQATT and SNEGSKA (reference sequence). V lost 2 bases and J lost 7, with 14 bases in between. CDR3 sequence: CSARNRAGGEKLFF. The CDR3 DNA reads TGCAGTGCTAGAAACCGGGCGGGGGGTGAAAAACTGTTTTTT.

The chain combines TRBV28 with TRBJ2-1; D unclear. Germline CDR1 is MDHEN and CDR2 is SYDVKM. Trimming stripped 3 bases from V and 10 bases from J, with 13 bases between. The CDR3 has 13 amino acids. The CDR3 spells CASSFGSSYEQFF. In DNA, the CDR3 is TGTGCCAGCAGTTTTGGCAGCTCCTACGAGCAGTTCTTC.

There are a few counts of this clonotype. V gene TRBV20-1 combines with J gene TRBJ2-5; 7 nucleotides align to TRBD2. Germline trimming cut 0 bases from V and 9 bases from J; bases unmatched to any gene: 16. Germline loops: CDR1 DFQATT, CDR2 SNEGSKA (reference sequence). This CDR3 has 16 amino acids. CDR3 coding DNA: TGCAGTGCTAGAGATGGGGGGGGTTATAGCAATCAGCCCCAGTACTTC. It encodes CSARDGGGYSNQPQYF.

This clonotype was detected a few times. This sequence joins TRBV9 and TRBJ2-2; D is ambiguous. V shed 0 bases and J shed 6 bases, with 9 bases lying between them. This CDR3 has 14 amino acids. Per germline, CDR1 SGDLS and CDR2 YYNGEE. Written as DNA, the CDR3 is TGTGCCAGCAGCGTAGCAAGGCTTCCCGGGGAGCTGTTTTTT. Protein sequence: CASSVARLPGELFF.

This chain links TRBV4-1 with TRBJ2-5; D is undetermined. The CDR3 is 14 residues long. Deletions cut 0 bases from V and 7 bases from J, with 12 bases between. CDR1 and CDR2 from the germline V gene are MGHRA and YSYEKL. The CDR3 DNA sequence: TGCGCCAGCAGCCAAGAAACCCTTGTCGGGACCCAGTACTTC. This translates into CASSQETLVGTQYF.

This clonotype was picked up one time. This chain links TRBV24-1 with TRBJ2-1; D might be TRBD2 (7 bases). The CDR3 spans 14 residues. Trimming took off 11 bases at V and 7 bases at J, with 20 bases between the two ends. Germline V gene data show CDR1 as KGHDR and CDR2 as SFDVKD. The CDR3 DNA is TGTGCCAGTAGTATAGAGGCGGGGGCAAATGAGCAGTTCTTC. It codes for CASSIEAGANEQFF.

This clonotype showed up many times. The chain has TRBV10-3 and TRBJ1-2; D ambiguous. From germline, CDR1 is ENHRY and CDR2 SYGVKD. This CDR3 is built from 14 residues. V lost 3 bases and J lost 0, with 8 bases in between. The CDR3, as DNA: TGTGCCATCAGTGAAACCAGTCCTAACTATGGCTACACCTTC. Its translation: CAISETSPNYGYTF.

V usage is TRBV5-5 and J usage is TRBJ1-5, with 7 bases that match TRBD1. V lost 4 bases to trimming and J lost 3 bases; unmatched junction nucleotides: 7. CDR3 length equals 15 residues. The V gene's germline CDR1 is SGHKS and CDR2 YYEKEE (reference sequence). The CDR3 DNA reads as TGTGCCAGCAGCCCGGGACAGCCCTTCAATCAGCCCCAGCATTTT. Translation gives CASSPGQPFNQPQHF.

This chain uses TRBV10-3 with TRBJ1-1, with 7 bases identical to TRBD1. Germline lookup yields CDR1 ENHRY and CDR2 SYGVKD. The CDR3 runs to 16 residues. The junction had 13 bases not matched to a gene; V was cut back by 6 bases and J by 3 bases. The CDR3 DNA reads TGTGCCATCAGGATTGGGGCAGGGGGGCTTGACACTGAAGCTTTCTTT. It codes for CAIRIGAGGLDTEAFF.

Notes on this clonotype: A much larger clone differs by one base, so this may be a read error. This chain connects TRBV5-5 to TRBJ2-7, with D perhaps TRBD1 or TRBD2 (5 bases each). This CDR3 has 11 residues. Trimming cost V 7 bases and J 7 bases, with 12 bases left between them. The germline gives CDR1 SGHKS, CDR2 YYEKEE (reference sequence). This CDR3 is CASQEGNEQYF. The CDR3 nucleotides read TGTGCCAGCCAAGAGGGGAATGAGCAGTACTTC.